A single sample gave rise to the 14 T cell receptor beta chains below, sequenced in a study of T cell changes during pregnancy in multiple sclerosis. Sequenced by immunoSEQ multiplex PCR; TCRdb stores in-frame clones only, minus some. The sample holds 65,000 to 80,000 clones, approximately 90% seen once. Sequencing was performed on peripheral blood, taken in the third trimester of pregnancy. The receptors were gathered from a female donor with multiple sclerosis, enrolled in a pregnancy study.

V gene TRBV7-3 combines with J gene TRBJ1-3, with D tentatively TRBD1 (5 bases). This CDR3 has 15 amino acids. From germline, CDR1 is SGHTA and CDR2 FQGTGA. V lost 7 bases, J lost 2 bases, and 15 bases lay in between. The CDR3: CASTREFDPGNTIYF. CDR3 bases: TGTGCCAGCACCAGGGAATTTGATCCTGGAAACACCATATATTTT.

The J gene is TRBJ2-1, the V gene TRBV19; 13 nucleotides line up with TRBD2. The CDR3 has 15 residues. The germline gives CDR1 LNHDA, CDR2 SQIVND (reference sequence). Here the CDR3 DNA reads TGTGGTGCACTAGCGGGAGGGCCCTCCTACAATGAGCAGTTCTTC. Encoded protein: CGALAGGPSYNEQFF.

The chain carries TRBV5-1 and TRBJ2-1; D is uncertain. Trimming cost V 0 bases and J 9 bases, with 13 bases left between them. The CDR3 totals 14 residues. The V gene's germline CDR1 is SGHRS and CDR2 YFSETQ. The chain's CDR3 is CASSLGRLFGEQFF. In DNA form, the CDR3 reads TGCGCCAGCAGCTTGGGCCGACTCTTCGGTGAGCAGTTCTTC.

The rearrangement links TRBV30 to TRBJ1-3; 9 nucleotides agree with TRBD1. This CDR3 comprises 15 residues. V gave up 2 bases and J gave up 3 bases; unmatched junction bases: 5. CDR1 and CDR2 (germline): GTSNPN, SVGIG (reference sequence). DNA for the CDR3: TGTGCCTGGAGTCGGACAGGGGAGTATGGAAACACCATATATTTT. The encoded protein is CAWSRTGEYGNTIYF. The complete variable domain, with remaining parts taken from reference TRBV30 and TRBJ1-3, reads SQTIHQWPATLVQPVGSPLSLECTVEGTSNPNLYWYRQAAGRGLQLLFYSVGIGQISSEVPQNLSASRPQDRQFILSSKKLLLSDSGFYLCAWSRTGEYGNTIYFGEGSWLTVV.

The chain uses TRBV25-1 and TRBJ2-2; TRBD1 is a possible D gene (5 bases). The CDR3 consists of 14 residues. Germline V lookup: CDR1 MGHDK, CDR2 SYGVNS. V lost 3 bases and J lost 5, with 10 bases in between. CDR3 region: CASSEQGGTGELFF. CDR3 nucleotides: TGTGCCAGCAGTGAGCAGGGTGGGACCGGGGAGCTGTTTTTT. The entire variable domain, with the rest obtained from reference TRBV25-1 and TRBJ2-2, is as follows: EADIYQTPRYLVIGTGKKITLECSQTMGHDKMYWYQQDPGMELHLIHYSYGVNSTEKGDLSSESTVSRIRTEHFPLTLESARPSHTSQYLCASSEQGGTGELFFGEGSRLTVL.

This clone was seen once. The V gene is TRBV5-5, the J gene TRBJ1-3; no reliable D call. The CDR3 consists of 17 residues. V lost 6 bases and J 0 bases, leaving 19 bases between the germline ends. Germline CDR1 is SGHKS and CDR2 is YYEKEE (reference sequence). The CDR3 protein is CASTPLGAMYSGNTIYF. CDR3 nucleotide sequence: TGTGCCAGCACCCCGTTGGGCGCCATGTACTCTGGAAACACCATATATTTT.

This clone was seen a single time. V usage is TRBV5-1 and J usage is TRBJ1-2; 10 bases are a match to TRBD1. This CDR3 is 13 amino acids long. The germline CDR1 and CDR2 sequences are SGHRS and YFSETQ. J gave up 7 bases and V 4 bases, and 4 bases lay outside the gene matches. The DNA for the CDR3 is TGCGCCAGCAGCCCCCGGGACAGGGGTGGCTACACCTTC. Translation: CASSPRDRGGYTF.

This clone occurred a few times. V is TRBV2 and J is TRBJ1-1, with D maybe TRBD1 (5 bases). This CDR3 has 13 amino acids. CDR1 is SNHLY and CDR2 is FYNNEI in the germline V gene. Trimming took off 11 bases at V and 3 bases at J, with 16 bases between the two ends. CDR3: CACTLGGDTEAFF. Written as DNA, the CDR3 is TGTGCCTGCACCCTCGGAGGGGACACTGAAGCTTTCTTT.

The chain links TRBV5-1 to TRBJ1-2; 8 bases fit TRBD1. CDR1 and CDR2 (germline): SGHRS, YFSETQ. The CDR3 sequence is 14 residues long. J was trimmed by 5 bases and V by 4 bases; bases with no gene match: 7. The CDR3 nucleotides read TGCGCCAGCAGCGCTGGGACAGGATCATATGGCTACACCTTC. Its translation: CASSAGTGSYGYTF.

A single count supports this clone. V usage is TRBV7-9 and J usage is TRBJ1-4, with D possibly matching TRBD1 (5 bases). Germline values: CDR1 SEHNR, CDR2 FQNEAQ (reference sequence). Between the trimmed V and J ends, which lost 6 bases and 2 bases, there was a span of 16 bases. This CDR3 has 16 amino acids. CDR3 amino acids: CASSPFRAGTNEKLFF. The CDR3 DNA is TGTGCCAGCAGTCCTTTCAGGGCAGGGACTAATGAAAAACTGTTTTTT.

This clone is a singleton in its sample. This chain links TRBV6-1 with TRBJ2-1, with 13 bases lining up with TRBD2. The V segment lost 5 bases and the J segment 10 bases; nucleotides outside the gene matches: 8. The V gene's germline CDR1 is MNHNS and CDR2 SASEGT. The CDR3 spans 15 residues. CDR3 nucleotides: TGTGCCAGCAGTTCCGGGACTAGCGGGATGGGGGAGCAGTTCTTC. Residues: CASSSGTSGMGEQFF.

The V and J genes are TRBV5-1 and TRBJ2-2, with TRBD1 identical over 7 bases. This CDR3 has 16 amino acids. Germline V gene data show CDR1 as SGHRS and CDR2 as YFSETQ. J was trimmed by 3 bases and V by 0 bases; bases with no gene match: 5. In DNA form, the CDR3 reads TGCGCCAGCAGCTTGGAAGGGGGCGCGTACACCGGGGAGCTGTTTTTT. This translates into CASSLEGGAYTGELFF.

The rearrangement uses TRBV4-1 and TRBJ2-1; possible D gene TRBD1, 6 bases. The CDR3 is made up of 17 amino acids. V lost 4 bases and J lost 0, with 16 bases in between. Germline assignment: CDR1 MGHRA and CDR2 YSYEKL. The CDR3 DNA reads TGCGCCAGCAGCCGAGAAAGGGACACAAGCTCCTACAATGAGCAGTTCTTC. Encoded protein: CASSRERDTSSYNEQFF.

This clone was detected a few times. The chain uses TRBV4-2 and TRBJ1-5; maybe TRBD1 (5 bases). Germline-derived CDR1 and CDR2 are LGHNA and YNFKEQ. There are 16 residues in the CDR3. With 9 bases removed from V and 0 bases from J, the gap between germline ends came to 18 bases. CDR3 sequence: CASGHPGVYSNQPQHF. The CDR3 region has the DNA TGTGCCAGTGGACATCCGGGCGTATATAGCAATCAGCCCCAGCATTTT.